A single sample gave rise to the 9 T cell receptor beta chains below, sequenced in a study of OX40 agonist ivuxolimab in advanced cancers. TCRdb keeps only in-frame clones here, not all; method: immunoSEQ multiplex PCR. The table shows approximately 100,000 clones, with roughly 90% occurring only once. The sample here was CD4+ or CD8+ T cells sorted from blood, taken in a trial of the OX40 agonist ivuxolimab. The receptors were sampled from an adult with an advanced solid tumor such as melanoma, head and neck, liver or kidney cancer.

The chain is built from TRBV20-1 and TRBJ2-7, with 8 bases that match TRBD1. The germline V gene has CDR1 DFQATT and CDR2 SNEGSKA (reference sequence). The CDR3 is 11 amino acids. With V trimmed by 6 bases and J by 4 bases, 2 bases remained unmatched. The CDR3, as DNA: TGCAGTGCCCGGACAGGGTACGAGCAGTACTTC. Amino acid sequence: CSARTGYEQYF.

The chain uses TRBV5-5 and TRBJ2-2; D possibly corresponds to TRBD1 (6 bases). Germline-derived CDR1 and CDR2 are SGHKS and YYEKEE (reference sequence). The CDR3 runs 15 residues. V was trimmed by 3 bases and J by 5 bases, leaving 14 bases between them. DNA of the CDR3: TGTGCCAGCAGCTGGGGTCAGGGGACAACCGGGGAGCTGTTTTTT. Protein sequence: CASSWGQGTTGELFF.

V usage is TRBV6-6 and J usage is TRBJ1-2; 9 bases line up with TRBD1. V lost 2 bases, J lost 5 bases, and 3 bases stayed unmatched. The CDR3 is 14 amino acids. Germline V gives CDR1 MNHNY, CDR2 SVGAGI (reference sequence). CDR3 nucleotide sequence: TGTGCCAGCAGTTACACGGACAGGGGATATGGCTACACCTTC. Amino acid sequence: CASSYTDRGYGYTF.

In DNA, the CDR3 is TGCGCCAGCAGCACTCCGGACGGGACAGGACGGCAGTACTTC. It yields the protein CASSTPDGTGRQYF. The rearrangement uses TRBV5-1 and TRBJ2-7; 8 nucleotides match TRBD1. CDR3 length: 14 amino acids. J was trimmed by 9 bases and V by 4 bases; bases with no gene match: 12. The germline V gene encodes CDR1 SGHRS and CDR2 YFSETQ.

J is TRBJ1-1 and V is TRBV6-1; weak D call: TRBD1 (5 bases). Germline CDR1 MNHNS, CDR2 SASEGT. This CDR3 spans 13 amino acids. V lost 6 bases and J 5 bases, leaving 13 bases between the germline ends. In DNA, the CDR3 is TGTGCCAGCAGACAGGCGGGGCGAACTGAAGCTTTCTTT. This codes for CASRQAGRTEAFF.

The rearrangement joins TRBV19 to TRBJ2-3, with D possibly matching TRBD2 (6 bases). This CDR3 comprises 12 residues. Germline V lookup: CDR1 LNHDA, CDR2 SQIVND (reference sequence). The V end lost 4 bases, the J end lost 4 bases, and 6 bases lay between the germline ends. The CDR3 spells CASSRRADTQYF. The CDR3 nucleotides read TGTGCCAGTAGTAGGAGGGCAGATACGCAGTATTTT. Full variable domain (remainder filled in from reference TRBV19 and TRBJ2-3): DGGITQSPKYLFRKEGQNVTLSCEQNLNHDAMYWYRQDPGQGLRLIYYSQIVNDFQKGDIAEGYSVSREKKESFPLTVTSAQKNPTAFYLCASSRRADTQYFGPGTRLTVL.

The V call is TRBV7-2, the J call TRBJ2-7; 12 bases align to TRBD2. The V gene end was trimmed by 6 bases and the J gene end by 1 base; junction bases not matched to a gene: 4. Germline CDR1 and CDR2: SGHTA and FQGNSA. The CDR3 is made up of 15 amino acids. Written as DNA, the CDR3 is TGTGCCAGCAGAATACTAGCGGGGGGATCCTACGAGCAGTACTTC. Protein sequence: CASRILAGGSYEQYF.

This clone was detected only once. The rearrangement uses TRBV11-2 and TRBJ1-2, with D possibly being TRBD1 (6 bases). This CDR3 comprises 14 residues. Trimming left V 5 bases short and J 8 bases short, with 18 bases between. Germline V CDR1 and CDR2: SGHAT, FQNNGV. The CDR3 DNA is TGTGCCAGCAGCCCAAGGACAGCCCTTGAGGGCTACACCTTC. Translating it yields CASSPRTALEGYTF.

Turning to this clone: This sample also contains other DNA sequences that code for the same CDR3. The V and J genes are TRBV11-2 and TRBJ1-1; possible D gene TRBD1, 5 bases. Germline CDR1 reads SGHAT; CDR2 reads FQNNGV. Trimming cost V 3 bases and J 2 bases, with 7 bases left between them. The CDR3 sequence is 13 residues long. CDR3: CASSLGGNTEAFF. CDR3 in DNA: TGTGCCAGCAGCTTGGGGGGAAACACTGAAGCTTTCTTT.